This T cell receptor (beta chain) was profiled in a study of T cell changes during pregnancy in multiple sclerosis (dated by TCRdb to the late 2010s). Some background on the complete study: Changes in the T cell repertoire over the course of pregnancy were examined in this study in women with multiple sclerosis.

Receptor libraries were prepared by the immunoSEQ multiplex PCR assay. This immuneACCESS table, as held by TCRdb, lists in-frame sequences with V and J called but not all clones. Of the missing ones, under half trace to an unresolved V gene in checked studies; the others have no known cause. Recorded for this sample are roughly 49,000 clones; approximately 92% of them occurred a single time. Roughly 3.7% of the sample is in the top ten clones. A word on this clone: The antigen it recognizes is unknown. Base qualities are not at hand, and no much larger clone is one base apart.

The sequencing used CD8+ T cells from peripheral blood mononuclear cells, collected after pregnancy. The clonotype originates from a female donor with multiple sclerosis, enrolled in a pregnancy study.

The encoded CDR3 is CASSKPTGSSGNTIYF. DNA sequence: TGCGCCAGCAGCAAACCAACAGGGAGCTCTGGAAACACCATATATTTT. The chain joins TRBV4-1 to TRBJ1-3; TRBD1 is possibly the D segment (6 matching bases). V was cut back by 5 bases and J by 0 bases, leaving a gap of 14 bases between them. For CDR1 and CDR2, the germline V gene lists MGHRA and YSYEKL. There are 16 amino acids in the CDR3, from cysteine to phenylalanine inclusive. Only the CDR3 DNA is retained, 48 bases long and in frame from the first base.